This passage covers 21 T cell receptor beta chains from one sample sequenced in a study of T cell repertoires in cytomegalovirus infection. From the reads, TCRdb called clonotypes with MiXCR, one entry per CDR3 protein. The table lists approximately 70,000 distinct CDR3 sequences, about 23% of them singletons, with roughly 80% in the top ten. No antigen is known for these receptors. What was sequenced was PBMCs, sequenced either directly or after in vitro stimulation (not recorded which). Receptors were obtained from a human donor in good health (CMV status not recorded). Some clones in this sample may be carry-over from other donors' samples.

V is TRBV19 and J is TRBJ1-1; maybe TRBD1 (5 bases). V was clipped by 3 bases and J by 4 bases, with 12 bases between them. CDR1 is LNHDA, CDR2 SQIVND, per germline (reference sequence). The CDR3 sequence is 14 residues long. In nucleotides, the CDR3 is TGTGCCAGTAGTATCCCAGGGCAGTCCACTGAAGCTTTCTTT. It is translated as CASSIPGQSTEAFF.

As DNA, the CDR3 is TGTGCCAGCATCCTGGATGGAAGACAGGACTGCACAGATACGCAGTATTTT. It is translated as CASILDGRQDCTDTQYF. The chain has TRBV27 and TRBJ2-3; D is possibly TRBD1 (6 bases). This CDR3 comprises 17 residues. The V end was cut by 7 bases, the J end by 1 base, with 21 bases between. Germline values: CDR1 MNHEY, CDR2 SMNVEV (reference sequence).

The chain joins TRBV14 to TRBJ2-7, with D tentatively TRBD1 or TRBD2 (5 bases each). V was shortened by 6 bases and J by 2 bases, with 8 bases between the two germline ends. Germline lookup yields CDR1 SGHDN and CDR2 FVKESK. The CDR3 is 12 amino acids. This chain's CDR3 is CASRGPAYEQYV. As DNA, the CDR3 is TGTGCCAGCAGGGGACCTGCCTACGAGCAGTACGTC.

As regards this clonotype: At one end, the junction sequence differs from germline, possibly due to a read error. V usage is TRBV7-3 and J usage is TRBJ2-3; D is undetermined. Germline V gene lookup returns CDR1 SGHTA and CDR2 FQGTGA. The CDR3 runs 11 residues. CDR3 nucleotide sequence: TGTGCCAGCAGCTTATCCCTGGACCCAACCTTT. As protein: CASSLSLDPTF.

This clonotype was observed a single time. The chain carries TRBV19 and TRBJ2-1, with 9 bases lining up with TRBD2. The CDR3 has 13 residues. Germline CDR1 reads LNHDA; CDR2 reads SQIVND (reference sequence). The J segment lost 7 bases and the V segment lost 11 bases, leaving 9 bases of the junction unmatched. The CDR3 sequence: CAVQASGTNEQFF. The CDR3 DNA reads TGTGCCGTCCAGGCTAGCGGGACTAATGAGCAGTTCTTC.

This clonotype was found many times. This chain joins TRBV7-2 and TRBJ2-5, with unresolved D. V was cut by 3 bases and J by 2 bases, with 4 bases left in between. Germline V gene data show CDR1 as SGHTA and CDR2 as FQGNSA. CDR3 length: 12 amino acids. The CDR3 spells CASSLIQETQYF. The CDR3, as DNA: TGTGCCAGCAGCTTGATACAAGAGACCCAGTACTTC.

The chain has TRBV7-9 and TRBJ2-1, with D hard to call. This CDR3 is built from 12 residues. Per germline, CDR1 SEHNR and CDR2 FQNEAQ (reference sequence). V was cut by 2 bases and J by 10 bases, with 9 bases left in between. The CDR3 sequence is CASSLSLGEQFF. The CDR3 DNA is TGTGCCAGCAGCTTATCTCTGGGAGAGCAGTTCTTC.

This clonotype was seen only a few times. The chain recombines TRBV6-1 with TRBJ2-5; TRBD1 agrees at 9 bases. Looked up from germline, CDR1 is MNHNS and CDR2 is SASEGT. The length of the CDR3 is 18 residues. V lost 0 bases to trimming and J lost 1 base; unmatched junction nucleotides: 9. Here the CDR3 reads CASSEARPGQGTQETQYF. The CDR3 DNA reads TGTGCCAGCAGTGAAGCGCGGCCGGGACAGGGCACCCAAGAGACCCAGTACTTC.

In its sample, this clonotype was seen many times. The chain combines TRBV7-2 with TRBJ2-4; 16 bases align to TRBD2. This CDR3 spans 22 amino acids. Per germline, CDR1 SGHTA and CDR2 FQGNSA. The junction had 11 bases not matched to a gene; V was cut back by 0 bases and J by 0 bases. This CDR3 is CASSLAGTSGRARPLAKNIQYF. In DNA form, the CDR3 reads TGTGCCAGCAGCTTAGCGGGGACTAGCGGGAGGGCCCGACCCCTAGCCAAAAACATTCAGTACTTC.

This clonotype was found many times. The chain is built from TRBV6-1 and TRBJ1-5; D is undetermined. V lost 5 bases and J 5 bases, leaving 13 bases between the germline ends. The CDR3 has 14 amino acids. Germline assignment: CDR1 MNHNS and CDR2 SASEGT. The CDR3 region is CASSPDRLYQPQHF. The CDR3 nucleotides read TGTGCCAGCAGTCCCGACCGGCTGTATCAGCCCCAGCATTTT.

The chain uses TRBV12-3 or TRBV12-4 and TRBJ2-3; 7 bases fit TRBD1. This CDR3 is built from 21 residues. V shed 4 bases and J 0 bases; nucleotides not matched to a gene: 22. The DNA of the CDR3 is TGTGCCAGCAGTTATGTCCCTACATTATTCGGGACAGACCCTAGCACAGATACGCAGTATTTT. Encoded protein: CASSYVPTLFGTDPSTDTQYF.

This CDR3 is CASSRLVRISGAQYF. CDR3 coding DNA: TGTGCCAGCAGTCGGCTCGTGCGGATCTCAGGGGCCCAGTACTTC. The V and J genes are TRBV6-2 or TRBV6-3 and TRBJ2-5, with D tentatively TRBD1 (6 bases). This CDR3 is 15 amino acids long. V lost 5 bases and J lost 9, with 22 bases in between. CDR1 is MNHEY, CDR2 SVGEGT, per germline.

The chain uses TRBV6-2 or TRBV6-3 and TRBJ2-7; perhaps TRBD1 as D (5 bases). The germline gives CDR1 MNHEY, CDR2 SVGEGT. The CDR3 consists of 13 residues. Trimming removed 2 bases at V and 2 bases at J, with 7 bases between. The CDR3: CASSYTGPYEQYV. The CDR3 DNA follows: TGTGCCAGCAGTTACACAGGACCCTACGAGCAGTACGTC.

A few counts support this clonotype. The rearrangement uses TRBV4-3 and TRBJ1-1, with 7 bases identical to TRBD1. V lost 4 bases and J lost 0; bases outside the gene matches: 2. CDR1 is LGHNA, CDR2 YSLEER, per germline. The CDR3 has 14 amino acids. DNA of the CDR3: TGCGCCAGCAGCCCTGACAGGGTGAACACTGAAGCTTTCTTT. It yields the protein CASSPDRVNTEAFF.

There are a few counts of this clonotype. This sequence joins TRBV7-8 and TRBJ2-1; 8 bases agree with TRBD1. Germline loops: CDR1 SGHVS, CDR2 FQNEAQ. The V segment lost 0 bases and the J segment 2 bases; nucleotides outside the gene matches: 3. CDR3 length equals 16 residues. CDR3 coding DNA: TGTGCCAGCAGCTTAGCTTACAGGGGGGCCTACAATGAGCAGTTCTTC. This encodes CASSLAYRGAYNEQFF.

The chain has TRBV5-5 and TRBJ1-3; a possible D gene is TRBD1 (5 bases). This CDR3 comprises 16 residues. Germline assignment: CDR1 SGHKS and CDR2 YYEKEE (reference sequence). V gave up 1 base and J gave up 0 bases, with 11 bases separating them. This chain's CDR3 is CASSLIDRASGNTIYF. The DNA of the CDR3 is TGTGCCAGCAGCTTGATCGACAGAGCCTCTGGAAACACCATATATTTT.

Many counts were recorded for this clonotype. The gene calls are TRBV6-5 and TRBJ2-3, with 7 bases fitting TRBD2. Germline V gene sequence: CDR1 MNHEY, CDR2 SVGAGI. This CDR3 comprises 15 residues. The V segment lost 2 bases and the J segment 2 bases; nucleotides outside the gene matches: 4. Here the CDR3 reads CASSYGGGTTDTQYF. In DNA, the CDR3 is TGTGCCAGCAGTTACGGGGGGGGGACCACAGATACGCAGTATTTT.

V is TRBV20-1 and J is TRBJ2-1; no clear D gene. The CDR3 is 16 residues long. Trimming left V 6 bases short and J 0 bases short, with 18 bases between. Looked up from germline, CDR1 is DFQATT and CDR2 is SNEGSKA (reference sequence). The chain's CDR3 is CSADSHRTISYNEQFF. The CDR3 region has the DNA TGCAGTGCCGATTCTCATCGGACCATCTCCTACAATGAGCAGTTCTTC.

This sequence joins TRBV2 and TRBJ2-5; D is possibly TRBD2 (5 bases). Trimming took 4 bases from V and 3 from J, leaving 15 bases between them. CDR3 length: 15 amino acids. Per the germline V gene, CDR1 is SNHLY and CDR2 is FYNNEI. The CDR3 region has the DNA TGTGCCAGCAGTGGACGACTGGCGACTAAAGAGACCCAGTACTTC. As protein: CASSGRLATKETQYF.

The genes are TRBV24-1 and TRBJ2-3; 7 bases map to TRBD1. V gave up 12 bases and J gave up 0 bases; unmatched junction bases: 17. The CDR3 has 17 residues. The V gene's germline CDR1 is KGHDR and CDR2 SFDVKD. The CDR3 sequence: CAAKCRDRPSSTDTQYF. CDR3 in DNA: TGTGCCGCTAAATGCCGGGACAGACCATCTAGCACAGATACGCAGTATTTT.

This clonotype was observed at least ten times. The V gene is TRBV7-2, the J gene TRBJ2-5, with D maybe TRBD2 (6 bases). Per germline, CDR1 SGHTA and CDR2 FQGNSA. This CDR3 is built from 16 residues. V was trimmed by 1 base and J by 5 bases, leaving 17 bases between them. CDR3 DNA: TGTGCCAGCAGCTTAGATGTCCGGGAGATGGATGAGACCCAGTACTTC. It is translated as CASSLDVREMDETQYF. Complete variable domain (other parts from reference TRBV7-2 and TRBJ2-5): GAGVSQSPSNKVTEKGKDVELRCDPISGHTALYWYRQSLGQGLEFLIYFQGNSAPDKSGLPSDRFSAERTGGSVSTLTIQRTQQEDSAVYLCASSLDVREMDETQYFGPGTRLLVL.